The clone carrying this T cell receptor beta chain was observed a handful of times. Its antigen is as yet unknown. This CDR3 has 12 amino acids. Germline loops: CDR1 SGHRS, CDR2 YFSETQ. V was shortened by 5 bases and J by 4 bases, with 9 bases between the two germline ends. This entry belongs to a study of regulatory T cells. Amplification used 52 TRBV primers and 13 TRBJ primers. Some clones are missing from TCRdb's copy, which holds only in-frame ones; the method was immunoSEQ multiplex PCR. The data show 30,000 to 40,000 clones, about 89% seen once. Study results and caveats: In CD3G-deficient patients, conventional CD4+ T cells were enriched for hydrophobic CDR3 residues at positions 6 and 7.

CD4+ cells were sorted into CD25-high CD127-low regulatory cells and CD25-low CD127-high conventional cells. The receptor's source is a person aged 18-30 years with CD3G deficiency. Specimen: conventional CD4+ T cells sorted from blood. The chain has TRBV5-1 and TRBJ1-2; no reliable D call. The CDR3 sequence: CASRGSSYGYTF. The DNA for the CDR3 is TGCGCCAGCAGAGGCTCCAGCTATGGCTACACCTTC. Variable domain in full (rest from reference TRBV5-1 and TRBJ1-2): KAGVTQTPRYLIKTRGQQVTLSCSPISGHRSVSWYQQTPGQGLQFLFEYFSETQRNKGNFPGRFSGRQFSNSRSEMNVSTLELGDSALYLCASRGSSYGYTFGSGTRLTVV.